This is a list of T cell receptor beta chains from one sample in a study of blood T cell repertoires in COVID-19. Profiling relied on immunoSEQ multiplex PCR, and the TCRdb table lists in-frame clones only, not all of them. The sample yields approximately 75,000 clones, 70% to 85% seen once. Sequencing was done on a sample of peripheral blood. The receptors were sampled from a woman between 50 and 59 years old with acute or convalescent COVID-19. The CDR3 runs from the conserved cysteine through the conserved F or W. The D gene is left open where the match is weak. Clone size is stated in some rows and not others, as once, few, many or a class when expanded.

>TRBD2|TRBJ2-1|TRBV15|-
TGTGCCACCAGCAGAGGTTGGGGGCGGAGGGGGACTAGCGGGAGTAGGAATGAGCAGTTCTTC
CATSRGWGRRGTSGSRNEQFF
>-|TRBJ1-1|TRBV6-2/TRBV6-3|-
TGTGCCAGCAGTACGAGGGTATCAGAAGCTTTCTTT
CASSTRVSEAFF
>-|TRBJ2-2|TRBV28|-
TGTGCCAGCAGTGCGGACCCCAGGGCCGGGGAGCTGTTTTTT
CASSADPRAGELFF
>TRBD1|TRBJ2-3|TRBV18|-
TGTGCCAGCTCAGTGGGACAGGGAGGCACAGATACGCAGTATTTT
CASSVGQGGTDTQYF
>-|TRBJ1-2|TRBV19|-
TGTGCCAGTAGTATAGGGTCTACTAACTATGGCTACACCTTC
CASSIGSTNYGYTF
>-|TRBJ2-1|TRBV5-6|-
TGTGCCAGCAGTCCCTTAGCGAGGAATGCAGACAATGAGCAGTTCTTC
CASSPLARNADNEQFF
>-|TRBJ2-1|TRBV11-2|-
TGTGCCAGCAGCTTAGAGGGGGCCTTATTCGGGAATGAGCAGTTCTTC
CASSLEGALFGNEQFF
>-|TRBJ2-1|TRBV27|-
TGTGCCAGCAGTTTAGTCAGAATAGACAGCAATGAGCAGTTCTTC
CASSLVRIDSNEQFF
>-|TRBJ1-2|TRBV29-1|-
TGCAGCGTCCCCGCCAGTATGTATGGCTACACCTTC
CSVPASMYGYTF
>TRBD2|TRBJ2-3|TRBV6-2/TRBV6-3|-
TGTGCCAGCAGTTACTCCGAGCGGGGCAGCACAGATACGCAGTATTTT
CASSYSERGSTDTQYF
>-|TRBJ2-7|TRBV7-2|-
TGTGCCAGCAGCTTGGAATTCTACTACTACGAGCAGTACTTC
CASSLEFYYYEQYF
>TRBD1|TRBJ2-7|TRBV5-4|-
TGTGCCAGCAGCTCAACGAGGGGGGGACAGGGCTTTAACGAGCAGTACTTC
CASSSTRGGQGFNEQYF
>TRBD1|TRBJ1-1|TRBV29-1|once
TGCAGCGACAGGGGGAGCACTGAAGCTTTCTTT
CSDRGSTEAFF
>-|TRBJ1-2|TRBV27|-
TGTGCCAGCGGCGGGGGGCTGGGGGGTTATGGCTACACCTTC
CASGGGLGGYGYTF
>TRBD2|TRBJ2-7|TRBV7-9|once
TGTGCCAGCAGCATTATAGCGGGGGAGCAGTACTTC
CASSIIAGEQYF
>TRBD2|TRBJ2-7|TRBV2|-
TGTGCCAGCACCACACCGGGACTAGGCTACGAGCAGTACTTC
CASTTPGLGYEQYF
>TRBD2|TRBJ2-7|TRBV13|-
TGTGCCAGCAGCTTTAGCGGGAGTGGCTCCTACGAGCAGTACTTC
CASSFSGSGSYEQYF
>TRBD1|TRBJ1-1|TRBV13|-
TGTGCCAGCAGCCACGGGACAGGGAAGAACACTGAAGCTTTCTTT
CASSHGTGKNTEAFF
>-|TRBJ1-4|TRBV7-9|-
TGTGCCAGCAGCTTACAGGGGCGAAATGAAAAACTGTTTTTT
CASSLQGRNEKLFF
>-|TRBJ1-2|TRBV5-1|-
TGCGCCAGCAGCTTTGATCGGGGCTATGGCTACACCTTC
CASSFDRGYGYTF
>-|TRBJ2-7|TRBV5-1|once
TGCGCCAGCAGCCCCAGTGCGGGGAACGGGGGCGAGCAGTACTTC
CASSPSAGNGGEQYF
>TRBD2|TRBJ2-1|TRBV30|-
TGTGCCTGGAGTGTGGGAGGGGCCAATGAGCAGTTCTTC
CAWSVGGANEQFF
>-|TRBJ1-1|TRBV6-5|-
TGTGCCAGCAGTTACTCCCAGGCGAACACTGAAGCTTTCTTT
CASSYSQANTEAFF
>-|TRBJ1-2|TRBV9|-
TGTGCCAGCAGCGTAGCAGGGCGACAGAGTTATGGCTACACCTTC
CASSVAGRQSYGYTF
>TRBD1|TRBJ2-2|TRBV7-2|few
TGTGCCAGCAGCTTTGGACAGGCACTTAACACCGGGGAGCTGTTTTTT
CASSFGQALNTGELFF
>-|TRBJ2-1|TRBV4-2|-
TGTGCCAGCAGCCAAGAGGGGCAGGGGAGGGATGAGCAGTTCTTC
CASSQEGQGRDEQFF
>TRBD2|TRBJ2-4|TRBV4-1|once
TGCGCCAGCAGCCGAGGAGGGGAGGGCAACATTCAGTACTTC
CASSRGGEGNIQYF
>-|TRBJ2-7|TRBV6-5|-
TGTGCCAGCAGTTACGCTCCGGGTTACGAGCAGTACTTC
CASSYAPGYEQYF
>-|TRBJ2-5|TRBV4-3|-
TGCGCCAGCAGCCAAGATATTTCAGGGGATCGGGAGACCCAGTACTTC
CASSQDISGDRETQYF
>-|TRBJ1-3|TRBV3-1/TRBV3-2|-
TGTGCCAGCAGCCAAGAGGCGGGCCCCCGAAACACCATATATTTT
CASSQEAGPRNTIYF
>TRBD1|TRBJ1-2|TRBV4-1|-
TGCGCCAGCAGCCAAGGGGGTGGACAGGGAGGATATGGCTACACCTTC
CASSQGGGQGGYGYTF
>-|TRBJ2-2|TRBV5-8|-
TGTGCCAGCAGCTCGTCCTGGAACACCGGGGAGCTGTTTTTT
CASSSSWNTGELFF
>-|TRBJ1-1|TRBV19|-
TGTGCCAGTAGGGCGGCTCACCTGAACACTGAAGCTTTCTTT
CASRAAHLNTEAFF
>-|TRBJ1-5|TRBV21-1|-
TGTGCCAGCAGCAAAGCGCTTGAGGGGGCGCAGGGTCAGCCCCAGCATTTT
CASSKALEGAQGQPQHF
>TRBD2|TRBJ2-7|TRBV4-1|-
TGCGCCAGCAGCCAAGATCGCGAGAGCGGGAGCATCCACGAGCAGTACTTC
CASSQDRESGSIHEQYF
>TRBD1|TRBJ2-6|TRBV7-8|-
TGTGCCAGCCGGACAGGGGGAACCGCCTCTGGGGCCAACGTCCTGACTTTC
CASRTGGTASGANVLTF
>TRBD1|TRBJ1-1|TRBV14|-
TGTGCCAGCAGCCTCCGGACAGGGCCGGACACTGAAGCTTTCTTT
CASSLRTGPDTEAFF
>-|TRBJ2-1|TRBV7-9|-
TGTGCCAGCAGCTTACCCCGGGACAAAAGGAATGAGCAGTTCTTC
CASSLPRDKRNEQFF
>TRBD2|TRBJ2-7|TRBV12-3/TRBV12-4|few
TGTGCCAGCAGTTTAACGGGCGGGAGGCCACACTTC
CASSLTGGRPHF
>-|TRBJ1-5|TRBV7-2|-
TGTGCCAGCAGCTTAGGATCGGGGGGGAGTCAGCCCCAGCATTTT
CASSLGSGGSQPQHF
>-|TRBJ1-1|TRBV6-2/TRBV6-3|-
TGTGCCAGCAGCAACCGACAACCTGGGAACACTGAAGCTTTCTTT
CASSNRQPGNTEAFF
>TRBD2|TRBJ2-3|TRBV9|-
TGTGCCAGCAGCGCTCCGGGACTAGCGGGAGGGCAGGCAACAGATACGCAGTATTTT
CASSAPGLAGGQATDTQYF